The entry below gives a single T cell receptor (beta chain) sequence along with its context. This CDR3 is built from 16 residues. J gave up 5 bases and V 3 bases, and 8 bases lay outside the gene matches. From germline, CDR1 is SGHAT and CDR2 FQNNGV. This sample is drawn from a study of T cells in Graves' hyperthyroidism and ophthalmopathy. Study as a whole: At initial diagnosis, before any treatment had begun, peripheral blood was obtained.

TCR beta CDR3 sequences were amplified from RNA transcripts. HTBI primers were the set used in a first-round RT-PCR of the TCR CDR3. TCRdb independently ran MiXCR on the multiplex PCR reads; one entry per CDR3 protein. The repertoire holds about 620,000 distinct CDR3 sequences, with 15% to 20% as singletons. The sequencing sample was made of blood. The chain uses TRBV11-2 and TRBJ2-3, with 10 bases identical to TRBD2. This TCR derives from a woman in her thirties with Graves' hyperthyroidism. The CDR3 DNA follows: TGTGCCAGCAGCTTTGGGCTAGCGGGAGTTATAGATACGCAGTATTTT. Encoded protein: CASSFGLAGVIDTQYF.